The clone carrying this TCR beta chain was counted between two and nine times. Its antigen is not identified. This sample was included in a study of cytomegalovirus exposure and HLA in healthy donors. Looking at the study overall: For the approximately 430 genotyped donors, roughly 80% fell within the Caucasian-associated ancestry cluster.

Findings and caveats of the study: The majority of TCR sequences were rare, yet some public TCRs appeared in many donors. With later analysis, a missense DCLRE1C variant became linked to TCR beta V- and J-gene trimming.

The study sampled nominally healthy donors, though unrecorded immune exposures were likely. PCR involved 60 Vbeta and 13 Jbeta primers. Some clones are missing from TCRdb's copy, which holds only in-frame ones; the method was immunoSEQ multiplex PCR. Here the sample spans roughly 140,000 clones, about four fifths being singletons. This CDR3 region has 14 residues. The germline CDR1 and CDR2 sequences are SEHNR and FQNEAQ (reference sequence). V was pared by 5 bases and J by 0 bases, with 8 bases between. The chain combines TRBV7-9 with TRBJ2-1; D call uncertain. The clonotype comes from a woman aged 40-49 years in good health and CMV-seropositive. Sequences were obtained from PBMCs. DNA for the CDR3: TGTGCCAGCAGCCGACCTAGCTCCTACAATGAGCAGTTCTTC. Its protein product is CASSRPSSYNEQFF.